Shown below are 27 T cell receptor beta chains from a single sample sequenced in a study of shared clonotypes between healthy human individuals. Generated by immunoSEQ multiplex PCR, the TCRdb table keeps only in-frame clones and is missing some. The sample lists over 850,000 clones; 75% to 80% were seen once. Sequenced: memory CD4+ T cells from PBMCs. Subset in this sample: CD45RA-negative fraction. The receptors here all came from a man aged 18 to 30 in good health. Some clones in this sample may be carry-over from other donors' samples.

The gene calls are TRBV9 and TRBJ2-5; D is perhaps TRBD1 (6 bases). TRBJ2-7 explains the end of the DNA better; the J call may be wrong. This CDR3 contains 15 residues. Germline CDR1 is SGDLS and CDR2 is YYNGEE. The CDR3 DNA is TGTGCCAGCAGCGTAGGTCACAGGGCAAGCTACGAGCAGTACTTC. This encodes CASSVGHRASYEQYF.

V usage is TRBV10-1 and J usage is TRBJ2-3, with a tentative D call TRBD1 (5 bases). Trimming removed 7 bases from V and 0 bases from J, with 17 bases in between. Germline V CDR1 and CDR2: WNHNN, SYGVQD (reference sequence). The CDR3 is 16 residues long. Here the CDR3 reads CASNSWGFTSTDTQYF. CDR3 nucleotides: TGCGCCAGCAACTCCTGGGGCTTTACTAGCACAGATACGCAGTATTTT.

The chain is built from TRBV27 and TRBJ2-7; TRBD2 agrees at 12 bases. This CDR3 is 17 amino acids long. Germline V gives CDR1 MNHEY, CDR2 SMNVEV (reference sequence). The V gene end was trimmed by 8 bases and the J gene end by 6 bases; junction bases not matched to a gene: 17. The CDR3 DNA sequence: TGTGCCAGCCGTCCCAGTTTGACTAGCGGGAGTGTATCCGAGCAGTACTTC. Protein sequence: CASRPSLTSGSVSEQYF.

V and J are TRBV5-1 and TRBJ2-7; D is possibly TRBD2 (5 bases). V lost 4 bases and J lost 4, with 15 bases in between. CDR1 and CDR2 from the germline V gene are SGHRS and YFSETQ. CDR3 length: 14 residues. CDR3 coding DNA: TGCGCCAGCAGCCCCGCCGGGGAGCTATACGAGCAGTACTTC. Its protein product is CASSPAGELYEQYF.

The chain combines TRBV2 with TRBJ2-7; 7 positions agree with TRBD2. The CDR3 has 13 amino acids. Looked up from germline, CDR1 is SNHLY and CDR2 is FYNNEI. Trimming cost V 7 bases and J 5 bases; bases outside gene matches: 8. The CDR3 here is CASTMGRVNEQYF. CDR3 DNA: TGTGCCAGCACCATGGGGAGGGTCAACGAGCAGTACTTC.

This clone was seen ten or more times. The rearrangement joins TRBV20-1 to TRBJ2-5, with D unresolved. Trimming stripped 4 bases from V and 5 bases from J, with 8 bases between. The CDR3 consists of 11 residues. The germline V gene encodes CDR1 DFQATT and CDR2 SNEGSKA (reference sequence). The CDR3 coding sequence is TGCAGTGCTACTGGGCTGGAGACCCAGTACTTC. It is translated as CSATGLETQYF.

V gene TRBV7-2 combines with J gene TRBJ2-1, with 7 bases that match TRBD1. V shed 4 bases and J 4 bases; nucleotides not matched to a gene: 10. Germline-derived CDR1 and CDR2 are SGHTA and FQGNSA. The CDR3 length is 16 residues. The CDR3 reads CASSSPGQRIYNEQFF. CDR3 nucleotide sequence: TGTGCCAGCAGCTCACCGGGACAGCGAATTTACAATGAGCAGTTCTTC.

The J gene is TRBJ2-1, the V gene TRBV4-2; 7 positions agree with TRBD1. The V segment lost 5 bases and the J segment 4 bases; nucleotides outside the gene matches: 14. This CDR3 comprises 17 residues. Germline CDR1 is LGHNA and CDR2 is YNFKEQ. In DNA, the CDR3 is TGTGCCAGCAGCGAAAAGGACAGGCCGAATCCGTACAATGAGCAGTTCTTC. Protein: CASSEKDRPNPYNEQFF.

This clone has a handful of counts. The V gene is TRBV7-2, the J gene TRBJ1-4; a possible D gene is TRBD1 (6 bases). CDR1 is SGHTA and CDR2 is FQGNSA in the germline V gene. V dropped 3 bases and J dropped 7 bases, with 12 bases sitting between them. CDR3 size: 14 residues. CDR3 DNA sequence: TGTGCCAGCAGCTTTAGCGGGGGCGCTGAAAAACTGTTTTTT. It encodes CASSFSGGAEKLFF.

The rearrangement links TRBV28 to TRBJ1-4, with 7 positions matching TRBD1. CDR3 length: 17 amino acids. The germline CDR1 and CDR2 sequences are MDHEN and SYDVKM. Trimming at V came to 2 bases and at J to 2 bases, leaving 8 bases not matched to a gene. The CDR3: CASSLGTDELTNEKLFF. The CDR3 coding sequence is TGTGCCAGCAGTTTAGGGACAGATGAACTGACTAATGAAAAACTGTTTTTT.

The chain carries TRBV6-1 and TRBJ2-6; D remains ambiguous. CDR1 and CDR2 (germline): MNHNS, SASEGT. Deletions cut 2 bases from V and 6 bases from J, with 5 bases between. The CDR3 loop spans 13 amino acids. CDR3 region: CASSEPPANVLTF. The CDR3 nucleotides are TGTGCCAGCAGTGAACCACCGGCCAACGTCCTGACTTTC.

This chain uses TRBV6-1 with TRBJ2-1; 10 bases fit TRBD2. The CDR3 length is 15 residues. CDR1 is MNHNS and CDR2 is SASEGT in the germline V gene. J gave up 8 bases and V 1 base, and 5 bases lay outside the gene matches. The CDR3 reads CASSEGSGRWYEQFF. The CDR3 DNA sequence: TGTGCCAGCAGTGAAGGTAGCGGGAGGTGGTATGAGCAGTTCTTC.

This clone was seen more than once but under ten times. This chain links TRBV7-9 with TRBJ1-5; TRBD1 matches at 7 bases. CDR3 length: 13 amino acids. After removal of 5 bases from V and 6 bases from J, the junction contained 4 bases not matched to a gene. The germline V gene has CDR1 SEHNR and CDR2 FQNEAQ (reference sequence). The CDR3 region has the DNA TGTGCCAGCAGCGGGACAGATTCTCAGCCCCAGCATTTT. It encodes CASSGTDSQPQHF.

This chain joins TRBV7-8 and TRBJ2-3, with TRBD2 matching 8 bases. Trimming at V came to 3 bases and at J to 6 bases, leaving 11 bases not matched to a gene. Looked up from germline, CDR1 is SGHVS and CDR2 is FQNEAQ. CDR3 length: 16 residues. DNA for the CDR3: TGTGCCAGCAGCTTCATAAGCGGGAGTCGGGCCGATACGCAGTATTTT. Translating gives CASSFISGSRADTQYF.

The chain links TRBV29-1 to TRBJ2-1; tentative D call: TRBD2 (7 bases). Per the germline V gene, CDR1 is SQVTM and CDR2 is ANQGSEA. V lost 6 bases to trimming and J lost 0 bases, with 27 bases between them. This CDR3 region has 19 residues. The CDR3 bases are TGCAGCGTGCTCCCTCTCCCGGGGGGCCCCACCAGCTCCTACAATGAGCAGTTCTTC. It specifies CSVLPLPGGPTSSYNEQFF.

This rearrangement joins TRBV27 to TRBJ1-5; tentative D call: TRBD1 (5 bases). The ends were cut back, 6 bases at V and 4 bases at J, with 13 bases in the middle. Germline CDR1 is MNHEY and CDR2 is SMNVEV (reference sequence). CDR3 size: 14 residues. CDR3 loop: CASRRDFLNQPQHF. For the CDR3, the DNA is TGTGCCAGCAGACGGGACTTCCTTAATCAGCCCCAGCATTTT.

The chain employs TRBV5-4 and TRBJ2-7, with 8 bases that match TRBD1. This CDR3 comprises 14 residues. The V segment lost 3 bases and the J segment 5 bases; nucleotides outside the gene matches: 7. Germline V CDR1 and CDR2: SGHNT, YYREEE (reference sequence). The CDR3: CASSYGTGIHEQYF. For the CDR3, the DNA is TGTGCCAGCAGCTACGGGACAGGCATCCACGAGCAGTACTTC.

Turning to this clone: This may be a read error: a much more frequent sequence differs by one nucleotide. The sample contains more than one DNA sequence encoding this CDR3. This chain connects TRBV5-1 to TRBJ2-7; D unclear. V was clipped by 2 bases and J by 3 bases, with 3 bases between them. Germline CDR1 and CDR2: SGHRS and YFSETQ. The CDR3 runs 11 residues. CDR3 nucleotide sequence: TGCGCCAGCAGCTTCAACTACGAGCAGTACTTC. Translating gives CASSFNYEQYF.

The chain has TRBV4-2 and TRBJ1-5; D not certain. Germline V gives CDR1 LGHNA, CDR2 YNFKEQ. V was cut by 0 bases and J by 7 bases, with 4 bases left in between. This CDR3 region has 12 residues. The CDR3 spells CASSQEGQPQHF. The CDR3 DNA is TGTGCCAGCAGCCAAGAAGGACAGCCCCAGCATTTT.

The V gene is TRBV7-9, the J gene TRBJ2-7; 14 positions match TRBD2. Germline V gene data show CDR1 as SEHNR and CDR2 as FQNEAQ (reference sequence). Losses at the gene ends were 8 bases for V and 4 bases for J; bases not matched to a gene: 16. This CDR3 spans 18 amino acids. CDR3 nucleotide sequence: TGTGCCAGCCTTGGGCCGGGACTAGCGGGAGTATCGTGGTACGAGCAGTACTTC. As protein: CASLGPGLAGVSWYEQYF.

CDR3 sequence (DNA): TGCAGCGTTACTAATCCCGGGACAGGGGCCTCCTACGAGCAGTACTTC. Translating it yields CSVTNPGTGASYEQYF. This chain connects TRBV29-1 to TRBJ2-7; 10 bases are shared with TRBD1. Germline V gene lookup returns CDR1 SQVTM and CDR2 ANQGSEA. V dropped 5 bases and J dropped 0; count of bases not matched to a gene: 10. The CDR3 is 16 amino acids.

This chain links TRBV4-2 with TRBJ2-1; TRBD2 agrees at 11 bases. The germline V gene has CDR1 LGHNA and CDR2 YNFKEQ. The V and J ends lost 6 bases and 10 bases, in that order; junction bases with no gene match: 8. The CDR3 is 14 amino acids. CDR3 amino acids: CASRPGLAAGEQFF. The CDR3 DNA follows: TGTGCCAGCAGGCCGGGACTAGCGGCAGGGGAGCAGTTCTTC.

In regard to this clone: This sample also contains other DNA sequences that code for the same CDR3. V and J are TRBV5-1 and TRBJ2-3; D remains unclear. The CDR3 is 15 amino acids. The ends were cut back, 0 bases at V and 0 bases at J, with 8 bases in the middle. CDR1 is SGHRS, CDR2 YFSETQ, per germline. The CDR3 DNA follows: TGCGCCAGCAGCTTGGGTCCAGGCAGCACAGATACGCAGTATTTT. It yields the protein CASSLGPGSTDTQYF.

CDR3 DNA sequence: TGCGCCAGCAGCCCGACAGCCCCCCGGGACACTGAAGCTTTCTTT. Translated, it gives CASSPTAPRDTEAFF. The chain employs TRBV5-1 and TRBJ1-1; D is perhaps TRBD1 (5 bases). Germline assignment: CDR1 SGHRS and CDR2 YFSETQ. This CDR3 spans 15 amino acids. V was trimmed by 4 bases and J by 3 bases, leaving 16 bases between them.

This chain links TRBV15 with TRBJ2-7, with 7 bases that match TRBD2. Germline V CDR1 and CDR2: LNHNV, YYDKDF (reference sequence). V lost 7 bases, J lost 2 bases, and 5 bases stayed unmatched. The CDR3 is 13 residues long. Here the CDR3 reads CATNTSATYEQYF. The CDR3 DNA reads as TGTGCCACCAACACTAGCGCCACCTACGAGCAGTACTTC.

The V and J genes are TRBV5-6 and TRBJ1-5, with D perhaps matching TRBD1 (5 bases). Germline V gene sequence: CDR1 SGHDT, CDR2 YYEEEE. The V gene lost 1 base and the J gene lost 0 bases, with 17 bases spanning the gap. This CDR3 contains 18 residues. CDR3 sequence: CASSLSLGRGYSNQPQHF. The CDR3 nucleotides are TGTGCCAGCAGCTTGTCCCTCGGAAGGGGATATAGCAATCAGCCCCAGCATTTT.

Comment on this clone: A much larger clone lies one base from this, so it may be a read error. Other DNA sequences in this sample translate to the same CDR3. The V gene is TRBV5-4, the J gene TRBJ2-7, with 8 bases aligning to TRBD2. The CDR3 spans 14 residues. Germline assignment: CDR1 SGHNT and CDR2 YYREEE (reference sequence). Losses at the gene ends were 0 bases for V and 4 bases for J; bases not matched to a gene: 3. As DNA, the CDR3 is TGTGCCAGCAGCTTGGGGACTAGCAGATACGAGCAGTACTTC. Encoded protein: CASSLGTSRYEQYF.